The 13 T cell receptor beta chains presented below share a single source sample, sequenced in a study of cytomegalovirus exposure and HLA in healthy donors. This PCR relied on a set of 60 Vbeta primers and 13 Jbeta primers. Repertoires were generated with immunoSEQ multiplex PCR, while TCRdb's copy carries only in-frame clones and drops some. The sample includes about 160,000 clones, 84% seen only once; the top ten take 1%. The sample comprised PBMCs. The receptors derive from a man aged 25-40 years in good health and CMV-seronegative.

The rearrangement joins TRBV19 to TRBJ2-7, with 9 bases lining up with TRBD1. V was pared by 7 bases and J by 1 base, with 5 bases of the junction left unmatched. This CDR3 has 14 amino acids. Germline V lookup: CDR1 LNHDA, CDR2 SQIVND (reference sequence). CDR3 in amino acids: CASTWGQGSYEQYF. CDR3 sequence (DNA): TGTGCCAGTACTTGGGGACAGGGTTCCTACGAGCAGTACTTC.

The chain couples TRBV7-3 to TRBJ2-1; perhaps TRBD1 as D (5 bases). The CDR3 is 16 amino acids. V shed 5 bases and J shed 0 bases, with 14 bases lying between them. Germline V CDR1 and CDR2: SGHTA, FQGTGA. The CDR3 DNA reads TGTGCCAGCAGCCAATCGACAGCGAGCTCCTACAATGAGCAGTTCTTC. This encodes CASSQSTASSYNEQFF.

The J gene is TRBJ1-1, the V gene TRBV4-1, with 11 bases aligning to TRBD1. The germline V gene encodes CDR1 MGHRA and CDR2 YSYEKL. The CDR3 totals 16 residues. V dropped 4 bases and J dropped 4; count of bases not matched to a gene: 8. CDR3: CASSPGQGARGTEAFF. DNA for the CDR3: TGCGCCAGCAGCCCAGGACAGGGGGCTCGGGGCACTGAAGCTTTCTTT.

The chain uses TRBV7-9 and TRBJ2-5; possible D gene TRBD1, 5 bases. V shed 1 base and J shed 2 bases, with 17 bases lying between them. CDR3 length: 17 amino acids. Germline-derived CDR1 and CDR2 are SEHNR and FQNEAQ (reference sequence). This CDR3 reads CASSLGPAGPLQETQYF. CDR3 in DNA: TGTGCCAGCAGCTTAGGACCCGCAGGGCCCTTACAAGAGACCCAGTACTTC.

The rearrangement links TRBV10-3 to TRBJ2-7, with D tentatively TRBD2 (6 bases). Germline values: CDR1 ENHRY, CDR2 SYGVKD. The CDR3 has 15 residues. Trimming cost V 2 bases and J 2 bases, with 13 bases left between them. CDR3 protein: CAISEKSGLTYEQYF. For the CDR3, the DNA is TGTGCCATCAGTGAGAAAAGCGGGCTCACCTACGAGCAGTACTTC.

The J gene is TRBJ2-7, the V gene TRBV5-1, with D perhaps TRBD1 (5 bases). Germline V gives CDR1 SGHRS, CDR2 YFSETQ. Trimming took 3 bases from V and 0 from J, leaving 7 bases between them. The CDR3 covers 13 residues. The CDR3 region is CASSSQGSYEQYF. Here the CDR3 DNA reads TGCGCCAGCAGCTCCCAGGGCTCCTACGAGCAGTACTTC.

The chain combines TRBV6-5 with TRBJ2-5; D perhaps matches TRBD2 (6 bases). V was clipped by 7 bases and J by 9 bases, with 15 bases between them. Germline assignment: CDR1 MNHEY and CDR2 SVGAGI. This CDR3 comprises 12 residues. CDR3 protein: CASKVHGEAQYF. The CDR3 DNA sequence: TGTGCCAGCAAGGTTCATGGGGAGGCCCAGTACTTC.

This clone has only a few counts. CDR3 in amino acids: CSVGAGTVNEKLFF. The CDR3, as DNA: TGCAGCGTTGGGGCCGGGACTGTTAACGAAAAACTGTTTTTT. This chain uses TRBV29-1 with TRBJ1-4, with TRBD1 as a possible D gene (5 bases). This CDR3 is 14 amino acids long. The ends were cut back, 4 bases at V and 8 bases at J, with 17 bases in the middle. Germline CDR1 reads SQVTM; CDR2 reads ANQGSEA.

This chain's CDR3 is CATEEGKRSYNEQFF. The DNA for the CDR3 is TGTGCCACCGAGGAGGGGAAACGCTCCTACAATGAGCAGTTCTTC. J is TRBJ2-1 and V is TRBV13, with TRBD2 as a possible D gene (6 bases). The CDR3 loop spans 15 amino acids. V lost 10 bases to trimming and J lost 0 bases, with 16 bases between them. Germline CDR1 and CDR2: PRHDT and FYEKMQ (reference sequence).

This chain joins TRBV11-2 and TRBJ2-3, with unresolved D. Trimming took 6 bases from V and 0 from J, leaving 22 bases between them. There are 18 residues in the CDR3. Germline assignment: CDR1 SGHAT and CDR2 FQNNGV. The CDR3 sequence: CASSPRRVGVTSTDTQYF. Here the CDR3 DNA reads TGTGCCAGCAGTCCAAGACGGGTAGGAGTTACTAGCACAGATACGCAGTATTTT.

The V gene is TRBV28, the J gene TRBJ2-1, with 8 bases aligning to TRBD2. This CDR3 has 17 amino acids. The V gene end was trimmed by 4 bases and the J gene end by 0 bases; junction bases not matched to a gene: 8. Germline CDR1 is MDHEN and CDR2 is SYDVKM. CDR3 amino acids: CASSYLLADSSYNEQFF. CDR3 sequence (DNA): TGTGCCAGCAGTTACCTACTAGCGGACAGCTCCTACAATGAGCAGTTCTTC.

The gene calls are TRBV28 and TRBJ1-6; possible D gene TRBD1, 6 bases. V was shortened by 1 base and J by 7 bases, with 11 bases between the two germline ends. Germline V lookup: CDR1 MDHEN, CDR2 SYDVKM. The CDR3 is 15 amino acids. DNA for the CDR3: TGTGCCAGCAGTTTATCCGGGCAGGGGAATTCACCCCTCCACTTT. Amino acid sequence: CASSLSGQGNSPLHF.

The J gene is TRBJ2-5, the V gene TRBV19; 9 bases line up with TRBD2. Trimming removed 0 bases from V and 1 base from J; junction bases left unmatched: 6. The CDR3 spans 17 residues. Per the germline V gene, CDR1 is LNHDA and CDR2 is SQIVND (reference sequence). CDR3 DNA sequence: TGTGCCAGTAGTATAGATGTGGCTAGCGGGGTCCAAGAGACCCAGTACTTC. Its translation: CASSIDVASGVQETQYF.